This T cell receptor (beta chain) was captured in a study of cytomegalovirus exposure and HLA in healthy donors. Looking at the study overall: Among the 300 to 450 genotyped donors, more than 70% were placed in the Caucasian-associated ancestry cluster.

Vbeta (60) and Jbeta (13) primers were used in the PCR. Data came from immunoSEQ multiplex PCR; TCRdb stores just in-frame clones and leaves some out. The sample lists 150,000 to 200,000 clones, 83% occurring once. Trimming removed 2 bases from V and 1 base from J, with 5 bases in between. There are 13 residues in the CDR3. The germline CDR1 and CDR2 sequences are ENHRY and SYGVKD. In the case of this clone: As yet, its antigen is unknown.

General study points: Certain indistinguishable V segments, among them TRBV6-2 and TRBV6-3, were excluded.

Source material: PBMCs. The clonotype comes from a man between 50 and 59 years old in good health and CMV-seropositive. V gene TRBV10-3 combines with J gene TRBJ2-5; D is perhaps TRBD1 (5 bases). CDR3 sequence reads: CAISEDSQETQYF. CDR3 sequence (DNA): TGTGCCATCAGTGAGGACAGCCAAGAGACCCAGTACTTC.